The clone carrying this T cell receptor (beta chain) was observed many times. Its antigen is unknown. This CDR3 comprises 12 residues. Germline loops: CDR1 MNHEY, CDR2 SVGEGT. V lost 6 bases to trimming and J lost 1 base, with 7 bases between them. These data originate in a study of spatial heterogeneity in lung cancer. Findings of the study overall: Expanded alpha and beta TCR counts within tumors tracked tumor mutation counts. Approximate estimated coverage of tumor T cells amounted to less than 7.5% for alpha and 11% to 15% for beta chains.

Regarding time point: sample taken at primary tumor resection. Each TCR cDNA molecule carried a unique molecular identifier. TCRdb analysed the 5' RACE reads with MiXCR anew, one entry per CDR3 protein. The sample has 13,000 or so distinct CDR3 sequences, roughly 5% seen once. This material consisted of lung tumor tissue, taken at surgery. This clonotype was sampled from a male donor with early-stage non-small cell lung cancer. This chain links TRBV6-2 or TRBV6-3 with TRBJ2-7; D is undetermined. DNA for the CDR3: TGTGCCAGCAGCCCGAAATCCTACGAGCAGTACTTC. Its protein is CASSPKSYEQYF.